This T cell receptor (beta chain) emerged from a study of cytomegalovirus exposure and HLA in healthy donors (TCRdb year 2017). About the full investigation: An earlier analysis of roughly 500 of the donors reported 250 to 350 Gb of sequence data and 117 million unique TCR beta sequences from about 179 million T cells. In the later analysis, no new phenotypic data were used to find candidate immune exposures; instead, reliance was placed on TCR beta sequences and their occurrence across donors. Typing coverage differed by locus: A, B, C, DRB1 and DQB1 were typed in about 629-640 donors, DQA1 in roughly 510, DPA1 in 600 to 610, and DPB1 in 400 to 480. An earlier analysis of nearly 600 of the donors applied high-throughput TCR beta sequencing to assess whether each TCR beta V gene segment acted as functional or pseudogenic. To predict cytomegalovirus infection status, the study combined high-throughput TCR immunosequencing, statistical association of individual TCRs with disease status, and machine learning. Around 320 gigabases of sequencing data and around 87 million unique TCR sequences were included in an early release covering roughly 700 HLA-typed donors. Because of strong linkage in the cohort, four to six DR-DQ haplotypes were treated as single units for association and clustering. Genome-wide SNP genotypes for about three fifths of the roughly 700 donors were used in a later genetic analysis, which treated that subset as a discovery cohort. Along with the roughly 670-subject first cohort, a separate validation cohort of over a hundred different subjects was used. Among about 410 genotyped donors of the cohort, an average of around 250,000 unique TCR beta nucleotide sequences was sequenced per donor, of which about 18% were non-productive. A later analysis re-analyzed previously published TCR beta repertoires from 500 to 700 donors and added high-resolution HLA genotyping to study TCR occurrence patterns. Among the roughly 390 genotyped donors, about 83% belonged to the genetic ancestry cluster associated with self-reported Caucasian donors. Both class I and class II loci were covered by HLA typing, at four-digit resolution. Donor age, sex, ethnicity and CMV serostatus were compiled alongside the repertoire data. The aim of the study was to test whether cataloging public T cell receptors could identify signatures of past pathogen exposure. Every repertoire in the discovery cohort had been generated on one and the same sequencing platform. The study profiled the T cell repertoires of under 850 subjects by immunosequencing and related them to cytomegalovirus serostatus.

The cohort consisted of hundreds of healthy bone marrow donors. Cohort members were all nominally healthy when sampled, although unrecorded immune exposures were likely present. The donor was CMV seronegative and was included in the group of several hundred seronegative cohort members. A peripheral blood sample was collected from each donor, and TCR beta sequencing was performed on peripheral blood mononuclear cells. The Qiagen DNeasy Blood Extraction Kit was used to extract genomic DNA from the blood cell samples. There are 15 amino acids in the CDR3, from cysteine to phenylalanine inclusive. CDR3 DNA only is kept here, 45 bases in frame from base 1. Compared with germline, V lacks 5 bases and J lacks 5 bases; bases without a gene match: 12. Via the germline V gene (reference sequence), CDR1 is GTSNPN and CDR2 SVGIG. As to this clone: Its antigen has not been determined. The input lacks base qualities; no much larger clone sits a single base away.

The research as a whole found: In vitro tests confirmed that a few of the cytomegalovirus-associated TCR beta chains recognize cytomegalovirus antigens. A later genetic analysis reported fewer N-insertions in productive TCRs among donors in an Asian-associated ancestry cluster than the roughly 650-donor mean. For the cohort, immune exposure information was limited to CMV serostatus. An association between a missense DCLRE1C variant and V-gene and J-gene trimming of TCR beta chains was found in a later genetic analysis and replicated in an independent cohort. In a later analysis, several top co-occurrence clusters were reported to appear linked to parvovirus B19, influenza, CMV and Epstein-Barr virus. Roughly 15 rarely observed V segments, including chromosome 9 orphons, were excluded from the earlier analysis of several hundred of the donors because counts were too low. In an earlier analysis of approximately 590 of the donors, most TCR beta V segments appeared in productive rearrangements about 90% or about 30% of the time, broadly matching IMGT annotations. Across donors, most TCR sequences were observed very rarely, whereas some public TCRs were present in many individuals. Because some donors lacked HLA typing at each locus, the association tests relied only on the typed subset. The presence/absence analyses assumed that sequencing depth was roughly uniform across donors, and that assumption may not be true. In a later analysis, TCR association rates were found to vary across HLA loci, with the most associated TCRs seen for DRB1 alleles and the fewest for HLA-C alleles. Linkage disequilibrium might explain the correlated functional status among segregating V segments, but an unknown experimental factor could not be excluded. A later analysis associated about 17,000 TCR beta sequences with specific HLA alleles at a false discovery rate of 0.05. Some IMGT-functional V segments, including TRBV6-2 and TRBV6-3, could not be told apart with the 87-base-pair reads, so those segments were excluded. A total of some 180 TCR beta chains were listed by the study as associated with cytomegalovirus. A group of highly shared sequence variants was considered likely to be a technical artifact of the sequencing pipeline. A later analysis found that HLA-associated TCR beta chains were more clonally expanded and had lower generation probabilities than equally common non-associated chains. The cohort was sequenced for TCR beta chains only, and without alpha or paired-chain data the features that could be detected were limited. The classifier was reported to diagnose cytomegalovirus status with high specificity and sensitivity in both the original and validation cohorts. It was suggested by the authors that the approach could potentially be generalized to other disease states and immunological phenotypes. A further reported finding was that TCR beta sequences accurately predicted the HLA-A and HLA-B alleles for most subjects in the first cohort. Assigning TCR associations to individual alleles was difficult when HLA alleles, especially DR and DQ, strongly co-occurred. In a later analysis, most CMV-associated TCR beta chains were found to appear HLA-restricted, with HLA associations seemingly driven largely by CMV exposure.

The method behind the library was the immunoSEQ multiplex PCR assay. A mixture of 60 forward primers for TCR Vbeta segments and 13 reverse primers for TCR Jbeta segments was used in the multiplex PCR. The CDR3 region of rearranged TCR beta genes was amplified from genomic DNA by a multiplex PCR assay. Amplified TCR beta libraries were sequenced as 87-base-pair reads on the Illumina HiSeq System. The authors processed their data as follows. A later analysis counted tens of millions of unique TCR beta chains across the 650 to 700 repertoires, and some 11 million of these chains were shared by at least two donors. Raw reads were error-corrected and collapsed into unique sequences by a nearest-neighbor algorithm in which closely related sequences were merged to remove PCR and sequencing errors. V, D and J gene segments were assigned by aligning CDR3 sequences to IMGT reference sequences. For a sequence to be retained, a match of at least six nucleotides to both a V gene segment and a J gene segment was required. A rearrangement was called productive if the CDR3 had no stop codons and remained in frame with V and J, and every other rearrangement was called non-productive. CDR3 was defined according to IMGT convention as the region running from the second conserved V-encoded cysteine to the conserved J-encoded phenylalanine. The earlier analysis of 550 to 650 of the donors excluded any sequence lacking an unambiguous match to a single V gene segment. In an earlier analysis of approximately 590 of the donors, V segments were called functional above 56.7% productive rearrangements and were called segregating when the between-donor standard deviation exceeded 5%. To diagnose cytomegalovirus status from the catalog of TCR beta chain sequences, a statistical classification framework was built. A later analysis assigned V and J genes by comparing TCR nucleotide sequences with IMGT/GENE-DB human TR gene sequences. A later analysis assigned CDR3 sequences and most-parsimonious VDJ recombination scenarios with the TCRdist pipeline. In a later analysis, each TCR beta chain was defined by its CDR3 amino acid sequence together with its V-gene family, and reads lacking a unique V-gene family were excluded. A later analysis removed roughly 590 highly shared, low-generation-probability nucleotide sequences to deal with suspected cross-contamination and a sequencing artifact. A later analysis calculated a clonal expansion index for each public chain from normalized within-repertoire ranks of inferred template counts. In a later analysis, generation probabilities were computed with a VDJ recombination model fitted to out-of-frame rearrangements, and the resulting probabilities were checked against IGoR. In a later analysis, TCR-TCR, TCR-HLA and TCR-CMV co-occurrence was scored with hypergeometric tests, and a repertoire-size bias correction was applied to TCR pairs. False discovery rates were estimated in a later analysis by permuting HLA or CMV assignments 20 times. In a later analysis, co-occurring TCRs were grouped using DBSCAN, and TCRdist sequence similarity was added for clustering within HLA-allele-positive subsets. Repertoires with fewer than 30,000 or more than 120,000 public chains were left out of co-occurrence clustering, as were about five repertoires with anomalous nucleotide sharing. Here the immuneACCESS table is served through TCRdb, limited to in-frame sequences with V and J called. Missing clones are a known gap in these copies; in checked studies unresolved V genes cover under half, and the rest lacks a known reason. Clone size and V and J calls were adopted from that table, with D and trimming inferred from the DNA. This sample comprises approximately 160,000 clones, roughly 85% of them detected only once. The ten largest clones represent 0.55% to 0.8% of the sample.

The TCR comes from a male donor in good health and CMV-seronegative. The V gene is TRBV30 and the J gene is TRBJ2-3; TRBD2 aligns with 8 central bases. Sequencing was carried out using PBMCs. This receptor has the CDR3 CAWPPAGESVDTQYF. In nucleotides, the sequence is TGTGCCTGGCCCCCAGCGGGAGAGAGTGTAGATACGCAGTATTTT.